This TCR beta chain was sequenced in a study of technical replicates of blood from a few donors. Assay: immunoSEQ multiplex PCR; the TCRdb copy retains only in-frame clones and omits some. The table records tens of thousands of clones, approximately 90% of them present only once. The V gene's germline CDR1 is MRHNA and CDR2 SNTAGT. After removal of 3 bases from V and 2 bases from J, the junction contained 3 bases not matched to a gene. The CDR3 is 15 amino acids. This receptor was obtained from a human donor in good health. The chain uses TRBV6-4 and TRBJ2-3; 9 bases fit TRBD2. The sample consisted of T cells isolated from PBMCs. The CDR3 nucleotides are TGTGCCAGCAGTGATGCTAGCGGGAACACAGATACGCAGTATTTT. It yields the protein CASSDASGNTDTQYF.